These T cell receptor beta chains were read from a single sample in a study of shared clonotypes between healthy human individuals. The method was immunoSEQ multiplex PCR; TCRdb's version includes in-frame clones alone and lacks a portion of them. Among about 1,500,000 clones listed, more than 95% were seen once. The sample consisted of naive CD4+ T cells sorted from blood. The receptors stem from a man aged 25-40 years in good health. Each CDR3 is given with its conserved first and last residue. The D gene is left open where the match is weak. Expanded clones are given a class, and other clones once, few, many or no size at all.

d_gene: .
j_gene: TRBJ1-5
v_gene: TRBV5-6
abundance: .
CDR3aa: CASSLKNPPTASNQPQHF
CDR3nt: TGTGCCAGCAGCTTAAAAAACCCCCCGACTGCCAGCAATCAGCCCCAGCATTTT

d_gene: .
j_gene: TRBJ2-7
v_gene: TRBV11-2
abundance: .
CDR3aa: CASSLVPGGGEQYF
CDR3nt: TGTGCCAGCAGCTTAGTGCCAGGTGGAGGAGAGCAGTACTTC

d_gene: .
j_gene: TRBJ1-2
v_gene: TRBV19
abundance: .
CDR3aa: CATQGVIRGLYGYTF
CDR3nt: TGTGCCACTCAAGGGGTGATACGAGGGCTCTATGGCTACACCTTC

d_gene: TRBD1
j_gene: TRBJ1-1
v_gene: TRBV7-7
abundance: .
CDR3aa: CASSLSRDSEAFF
CDR3nt: TGTGCTAGCAGCCTGTCCCGGGACAGTGAAGCTTTCTTT

d_gene: .
j_gene: TRBJ1-4
v_gene: TRBV28
abundance: once
CDR3aa: CASSLQRPTNEKLFF
CDR3nt: TGTGCCAGCAGTTTACAGAGACCAACTAATGAAAAACTGTTTTTT

d_gene: .
j_gene: TRBJ2-1
v_gene: TRBV6-5
abundance: .
CDR3aa: CASSYRSGSSYNEQFF
CDR3nt: TGTGCCAGCAGTTACCGTAGCGGTAGCTCCTACAATGAGCAGTTCTTC

d_gene: TRBD1
j_gene: TRBJ1-2
v_gene: TRBV18
abundance: .
CDR3aa: CASSPIVPGQANYGYTF
CDR3nt: TGTGCCAGCTCACCAATTGTTCCGGGACAGGCGAACTATGGCTACACCTTC

d_gene: .
j_gene: TRBJ2-1
v_gene: TRBV18
abundance: .
CDR3aa: CASSPSRSYNEQFF
CDR3nt: TGTGCCAGCTCACCAAGCAGGTCCTACAATGAGCAGTTCTTC

d_gene: TRBD1
j_gene: TRBJ1-2
v_gene: TRBV7-8
abundance: .
CDR3aa: CASSLVRKQGESGYTF
CDR3nt: TGTGCCAGCAGCTTAGTGCGAAAACAGGGGGAGAGTGGCTACACCTTC

d_gene: .
j_gene: TRBJ1-1
v_gene: TRBV11-2
abundance: .
CDR3aa: CASSLHSWGNTEAFF
CDR3nt: TGTGCCAGCAGCCTACACTCTTGGGGGAACACTGAAGCTTTCTTT

d_gene: .
j_gene: TRBJ2-7
v_gene: TRBV12-5
abundance: .
CDR3aa: CASGLARVSEQYF
CDR3nt: TGTGCTAGTGGTTTGGCCAGGGTATCCGAGCAGTACTTC

d_gene: .
j_gene: TRBJ2-1
v_gene: TRBV9
abundance: .
CDR3aa: CASSVGGQYYNEQFF
CDR3nt: TGTGCCAGCAGCGTAGGTGGACAGTACTACAATGAGCAGTTCTTC

d_gene: .
j_gene: TRBJ2-5
v_gene: TRBV30
abundance: .
CDR3aa: CAWKGGGEETQYF
CDR3nt: TGTGCCTGGAAGGGGGGTGGGGAAGAGACCCAGTACTTC

d_gene: TRBD1
j_gene: TRBJ2-7
v_gene: TRBV5-5
abundance: .
CDR3aa: CASSLGGDRVHEQYF
CDR3nt: TGTGCCAGCAGCTTGGGTGGAGACAGGGTTCACGAGCAGTACTTC

d_gene: .
j_gene: TRBJ2-7
v_gene: TRBV28
abundance: .
CDR3aa: CASSSTKSDYEQYF
CDR3nt: TGTGCCAGCAGTTCGACAAAGTCCGATTACGAGCAGTACTTC

d_gene: TRBD2
j_gene: TRBJ2-1
v_gene: TRBV28
abundance: .
CDR3aa: CASTPGGSYNEQFF
CDR3nt: TGTGCCAGCACCCCCGGGGGGTCCTACAATGAGCAGTTCTTC

d_gene: .
j_gene: TRBJ2-5
v_gene: TRBV13
abundance: .
CDR3aa: CASSLSRETQYF
CDR3nt: TGTGCCAGCAGCTTAAGTCGGGAGACCCAGTACTTC

d_gene: .
j_gene: TRBJ2-2
v_gene: TRBV7-2
abundance: .
CDR3aa: CASSPSWGNTGELFF
CDR3nt: TGTGCCAGCAGCCCCTCCTGGGGGAACACCGGGGAGCTGTTTTTT

d_gene: .
j_gene: TRBJ2-1
v_gene: TRBV11-2
abundance: .
CDR3aa: CASSLDLRGNEQFF
CDR3nt: TGTGCCAGCAGCTTAGATCTGAGGGGCAATGAGCAGTTCTTC

d_gene: TRBD1
j_gene: TRBJ1-2
v_gene: TRBV29-1
abundance: .
CDR3aa: CSVEQGQGFYGYTF
CDR3nt: TGCAGCGTTGAACAGGGACAGGGCTTCTATGGCTACACCTTC

d_gene: TRBD1
j_gene: TRBJ1-2
v_gene: TRBV28
abundance: once
CDR3aa: CASAEHRGRYTF
CDR3nt: TGTGCCAGCGCTGAACACAGGGGAAGGTACACCTTC

d_gene: TRBD2
j_gene: TRBJ2-7
v_gene: TRBV28
abundance: .
CDR3aa: CASSATSGRAYEQYF
CDR3nt: TGTGCCAGCAGTGCGACTAGCGGGAGGGCCTACGAGCAGTACTTC